The 28 T cell receptor beta chains below were found in one sample sequenced in a study of blood T cell repertoires in COVID-19. The data were produced by immunoSEQ multiplex PCR, yet TCRdb's version contains in-frame clones alone and is incomplete. The sample has some 62,000 clones; more than 60% are singletons. Sequencing used peripheral blood. The receptor set was obtained from a human donor in a cohort sampled during active COVID-19.

CDR3 amino acids: CASSVTANSPLHF. Here the CDR3 DNA reads TGTGCCAGCAGCGTGACAGCAAATTCACCCCTCCACTTT. The V and J genes are TRBV7-9 and TRBJ1-6; D might be TRBD1 (5 bases). CDR1 and CDR2 from the germline V gene are SEHNR and FQNEAQ (reference sequence). V shed 5 bases and J shed 7 bases, with 9 bases lying between them. This CDR3 has 13 amino acids.

Only one count was recorded for this clone. V gene TRBV30 combines with J gene TRBJ1-1; 7 positions match TRBD1. CDR1 is GTSNPN and CDR2 is SVGIG in the germline V gene (reference sequence). This CDR3 is built from 15 residues. V gave up 1 base and J gave up 2 bases; unmatched junction bases: 7. The CDR3 DNA is TGTGCCTGGAGTGCTATGGGGACAGAAAACACTGAAGCTTTCTTT. Translated: CAWSAMGTENTEAFF.

The chain carries TRBV11-2 and TRBJ1-4; D might be TRBD1 (5 bases). The CDR3 consists of 15 residues. V shed 2 bases and J shed 0 bases, with 7 bases lying between them. Looked up from germline, CDR1 is SGHAT and CDR2 is FQNNGV. The CDR3 bases are TGTGCCAGCAGCTTACGCAGGGCAACTAATGAAAAACTGTTTTTT. It is translated as CASSLRRATNEKLFF.

CDR3 sequence (DNA): TGTGCCAGCCGGACAGGACGGAACACCGGGGAGCTGTTTTTT. This sequence encodes CASRTGRNTGELFF. The rearrangement joins TRBV2 to TRBJ2-2, with 7 bases identical to TRBD1. Germline V gene lookup returns CDR1 SNHLY and CDR2 FYNNEI. V gave up 8 bases and J gave up 1 base; unmatched junction bases: 4. The CDR3 covers 14 residues. Together with reference TRBV2 and TRBJ2-2, the CDR3 gives the full variable domain: EPEVTQTPSHQVTQMGQEVILRCVPISNHLYFYWYRQILGQKVEFLVSFYNNEISEKSEIFDDQFSVERPDGSNFTLKIRSTKLEDSAMYFCASRTGRNTGELFFGEGSRLTVL.

This rearrangement joins TRBV4-2 to TRBJ2-7; 9 nucleotides align to TRBD2. The germline V gene has CDR1 LGHNA and CDR2 YNFKEQ. V lost 4 bases and J lost 6; bases outside the gene matches: 7. This CDR3 has 14 amino acids. The CDR3 DNA is TGTGCCAGCAGCCCCAGCGGGGGGTTGTCCGAGCAGTACTTC. Translating it yields CASSPSGGLSEQYF.

The V gene is TRBV2, the J gene TRBJ1-2; D remains unclear. The CDR3 length is 12 residues. V gave up 5 bases and J gave up 8 bases, with 12 bases separating them. CDR1 SNHLY and CDR2 FYNNEI come from the germline V gene. The CDR3 region has the DNA TGTGCCAGCAGTCGGGAGCGCCTGGGCTACACCTTC. Translation: CASSRERLGYTF. The full variable domain, in which reference TRBV2 and TRBJ1-2 provide the parts outside the CDR3, is EPEVTQTPSHQVTQMGQEVILRCVPISNHLYFYWYRQILGQKVEFLVSFYNNEISEKSEIFDDQFSVERPDGSNFTLKIRSTKLEDSAMYFCASSRERLGYTFGSGTRLTVV.

The gene calls are TRBV30 and TRBJ1-2; 9 bases fit TRBD1. Germline V gene sequence: CDR1 GTSNPN, CDR2 SVGIG (reference sequence). CDR3 length: 16 residues. With 0 bases clipped from V and 2 bases from J, the junction kept 7 bases outside the gene matches. CDR3 sequence: CAWSVPGTGRNYGYTF. CDR3 nucleotide sequence: TGTGCCTGGAGTGTGCCCGGGACAGGGCGGAACTATGGCTACACCTTC.

Note on this clone: Germline and junction disagree at one end, which may indicate a read error. CDR3: CASSPRTSGVGETQYF. The CDR3, as DNA: TGTGCCAGCTCCCCACGGACTAGCGGGGTAGGCGAGACCCAGTACTTC. The V call is TRBV18, the J call TRBJ2-5; 12 bases align to TRBD2. The CDR3 loop spans 16 amino acids. Germline assignment: CDR1 KGHSH and CDR2 LQKENI. Full variable domain (remainder filled in from reference TRBV18 and TRBJ2-5): NAGVMQNPRHLVRRRGQEARLRCSPMKGHSHVYWYRQLPEEGLKFMVYLQKENIIDESGMPKERFSAEFPKEGPSILRIQQVVRGDSAAYFCASSPRTSGVGETQYFGPGTRLLVL.

V gene TRBV21-1 combines with J gene TRBJ1-6. TRBV21-1 counts as a pseudogene. CDR3 length: 23 residues. In nucleotides, the CDR3 is TGTGCCAGCAGCTCAAAGTGCCCACCTTTGGGGGGGCGAAGGAAGGTGGAACTTCACCCCCTCCACTTT. This gives the protein CASSSKCPPLGGRRKVELHPLHF.

This chain uses TRBV4-3 with TRBJ2-7, with D maybe TRBD2 (6 bases). The CDR3 sequence is 16 residues long. Germline assignment: CDR1 LGHNA and CDR2 YSLEER. V gave up 3 bases and J gave up 5 bases, with 20 bases separating them. The CDR3 spells CASSQGRGVLSHEQYF. Here the CDR3 DNA reads TGCGCCAGCAGCCAGGGTCGCGGGGTTTTGTCCCACGAGCAGTACTTC.

This sequence joins TRBV7-9 and TRBJ2-5; 12 nucleotides line up with TRBD2. This CDR3 has 15 amino acids. CDR1 and CDR2 from the germline V gene are SEHNR and FQNEAQ (reference sequence). Losses at the gene ends were 5 bases for V and 5 bases for J; bases not matched to a gene: 6. This CDR3 is CASSTGLAGKETQYF. CDR3 nucleotides: TGTGCCAGCAGCACCGGACTAGCGGGGAAGGAGACCCAGTACTTC. Full variable domain (remainder filled in from reference TRBV7-9 and TRBJ2-5): DTGVSQNPRHKITKRGQNVTFRCDPISEHNRLYWYRQTLGQGPEFLTYFQNEAQLEKSRLLSDRFSAERPKGSFSTLEIQRTEQGDSAMYLCASSTGLAGKETQYFGPGTRLLVL.

The chain has TRBV18 and TRBJ1-2, with TRBD1 as a possible D gene (6 bases). Germline lookup yields CDR1 KGHSH and CDR2 LQKENI. V dropped 2 bases and J dropped 4 bases, with 14 bases sitting between them. The CDR3 is 15 amino acids. CDR3 region: CASSPEKQGGYGYTF. DNA for the CDR3: TGTGCCAGCTCACCAGAAAAACAGGGTGGCTATGGCTACACCTTC.

The chain carries TRBV14 and TRBJ1-4; no clear D gene. Germline lookup yields CDR1 SGHDN and CDR2 FVKESK. The V end was cut by 1 base, the J end by 1 base, with 4 bases between. This CDR3 comprises 14 residues. The CDR3 DNA sequence: TGTGCCAGCAGCCAAGCGGGAACTAATGAAAAACTGTTTTTT. Residues: CASSQAGTNEKLFF.

V gene TRBV6-2 or TRBV6-3 combines with J gene TRBJ2-1; 12 nucleotides match TRBD2. The trim removed 6 bases at V and 10 bases at J, leaving 7 bases unmatched. The V gene's germline CDR1 is MNHEY and CDR2 SVGEGT. This CDR3 has 14 residues. In nucleotides, the CDR3 is TGTGCCAGCAGCCTAGCGGGGGGGCCTCGGGAGCAGTTCTTC. Translated: CASSLAGGPREQFF.

This clone has just a few counts. This chain uses TRBV6-5 with TRBJ1-2; the D gene is possibly TRBD1 (6 bases). There are 13 residues in the CDR3. Germline V gene lookup returns CDR1 MNHEY and CDR2 SVGAGI. Deletions cut 10 bases from V and 1 base from J, with 13 bases between. CDR3 sequence: CATSQGRNYGYTF. As DNA, the CDR3 is TGTGCCACTTCCCAGGGGCGTAACTATGGCTACACCTTC.

This chain joins TRBV3-1 (or the pseudogene TRBV3-2) and TRBJ1-1; D unresolved. This CDR3 region has 13 residues. In germline, CDR1 is LGHDT, CDR2 YNNKEL (reference sequence). Trimming took off 4 bases at V and 3 bases at J, with 9 bases between the two ends. CDR3: CASSPMGDTEAFF. CDR3 DNA sequence: TGTGCCAGCAGCCCTATGGGAGACACTGAAGCTTTCTTT.

CDR3 residues: CASSPRQDNSPLHF. In DNA, the CDR3 is TGTGCCAGCTCACCACGGCAGGATAATTCACCCCTCCACTTT. This sequence joins TRBV18 and TRBJ1-6, with D unresolved. Germline V gene sequence: CDR1 KGHSH, CDR2 LQKENI. The CDR3 totals 14 residues. V was shortened by 1 base and J by 5 bases, with 6 bases between the two germline ends.

Here the CDR3 reads CASSLMGRAETQYF. The CDR3 DNA sequence: TGCGCCAGCAGCTTGATGGGCAGGGCAGAGACCCAGTACTTC. This sequence joins TRBV5-1 and TRBJ2-5, with D possibly being TRBD1 (5 bases). Germline V gene lookup returns CDR1 SGHRS and CDR2 YFSETQ. V was trimmed by 1 base and J by 4 bases, leaving 11 bases between them. CDR3 length: 14 residues.

This chain connects TRBV9 to TRBJ1-2, with 12 bases lining up with TRBD1. V shed 0 bases and J 8 bases; nucleotides not matched to a gene: 8. CDR1 is SGDLS and CDR2 is YYNGEE in the germline V gene. This CDR3 comprises 16 residues. This CDR3 reads CASSVAVGQGARGYTF. The CDR3 coding sequence is TGTGCCAGCAGCGTAGCGGTGGGACAGGGGGCGCGCGGCTACACCTTC.

The chain joins TRBV5-6 to TRBJ2-2, with no clear D. Germline loops: CDR1 SGHDT, CDR2 YYEEEE. The CDR3 totals 12 residues. Trimming took 4 bases from V and 2 from J, leaving 3 bases between them. The CDR3 reads CASSLNTGELFF. The CDR3 nucleotides read TGTGCCAGCAGCCTCAACACCGGGGAGCTGTTTTTT. Looking up the rest from reference TRBV5-6 and TRBJ2-2 gives the full variable domain: DAGVTQSPTHLIKTRGQQVTLRCSPKSGHDTVSWYQQALGQGPQFIFQYYEEEERQRGNFPDRFSGHQFPNYSSELNVNALLLGDSALYLCASSLNTGELFFGEGSRLTVL.

CDR3 coding DNA: TGCGCCAGCAGCATCGCCGGGACAGGAATCGGAAACACCATATATTTT. Translation: CASSIAGTGIGNTIYF. The genes are TRBV5-1 and TRBJ1-3; 8 nucleotides match TRBD1. The ends lost 4 bases at V and 4 bases at J; junction bases unmatched: 10. This CDR3 region has 16 residues. Germline assignment: CDR1 SGHRS and CDR2 YFSETQ.

V usage is TRBV14 and J usage is TRBJ2-7; D is undetermined. Germline V CDR1 and CDR2: SGHDN, FVKESK. The CDR3 extends over 12 amino acids. The V end lost 2 bases, the J end lost 9 bases, and 11 bases lay between the germline ends. The DNA of the CDR3 is TGTGCCAGCAGCCAATCGCGAGTTGCGCAGTACTTC. It yields the protein CASSQSRVAQYF.

The chain has TRBV2 and TRBJ1-1; the D gene is possibly TRBD1 (5 bases). Germline CDR1 and CDR2: SNHLY and FYNNEI. V lost 1 base, J lost 7 bases, and 10 bases lay in between. The CDR3 contains 13 residues. The CDR3 loop reads CASSEVRASEAFF. CDR3 sequence (DNA): TGTGCCAGCAGTGAAGTCAGGGCCAGTGAAGCTTTCTTT.

This sequence joins TRBV5-1 and TRBJ2-2; 7 bases agree with TRBD2. The V and J ends lost 6 bases and 0 bases, in that order; junction bases with no gene match: 8. The V gene's germline CDR1 is SGHRS and CDR2 YFSETQ. The CDR3 sequence is 16 residues long. The DNA for the CDR3 is TGCGCCAGCACATTGGGCGGGGGAGCGAACACCGGGGAGCTGTTTTTT. This codes for CASTLGGGANTGELFF.

The DNA for the CDR3 is TGTGCCAGCTCACTCGGACAGGGAAGTCCGTACGAGCAGTACTTC. Translated: CASSLGQGSPYEQYF. J is TRBJ2-7 and V is TRBV18; TRBD1 agrees at 8 bases. CDR1 and CDR2 (germline): KGHSH, LQKENI. The CDR3 extends over 15 amino acids. V lost 4 bases and J lost 4; bases outside the gene matches: 9.

The gene calls are TRBV30 and TRBJ1-5; possible D gene TRBD1, 5 bases. Trimming took 8 bases from V and 3 from J, leaving 14 bases between them. CDR1 is GTSNPN and CDR2 is SVGIG in the germline V gene (reference sequence). The CDR3 totals 13 residues. This CDR3 is CAAGGGDNQPQHF. As DNA, the CDR3 is TGTGCCGCGGGTGGGGGGGACAATCAGCCCCAGCATTTT.

The CDR3 DNA sequence: TGTGCCAGCAGTTTAAGTTGGGGGGGAGGTTCACCCCTCCACTTT. It yields the protein CASSLSWGGGSPLHF. The V and J genes are TRBV5-6 and TRBJ1-6; possible D gene TRBD1, 5 bases. The V and J ends lost 5 bases and 9 bases respectively, with 18 bases between them. The germline gives CDR1 SGHDT, CDR2 YYEEEE. This CDR3 comprises 15 residues. Using reference TRBV5-6 and TRBJ1-6 for the parts outside the CDR3, the full variable domain is DAGVTQSPTHLIKTRGQQVTLRCSPKSGHDTVSWYQQALGQGPQFIFQYYEEEERQRGNFPDRFSGHQFPNYSSELNVNALLLGDSALYLCASSLSWGGGSPLHFGNGTRLTVT.

This rearrangement joins TRBV7-8 to TRBJ2-5; 9 nucleotides match TRBD1. V dropped 5 bases and J dropped 3; count of bases not matched to a gene: 4. The CDR3 is 14 residues long. Germline V lookup: CDR1 SGHVS, CDR2 FQNEAQ. The CDR3 loop reads CASSPGTGKETQYF. The CDR3 DNA sequence: TGTGCCAGCAGCCCCGGGACAGGGAAAGAGACCCAGTACTTC.